The T cell receptor (beta chain) under discussion was sequenced for a study of PD-1 blockade in classical Hodgkin lymphoma. Patients all relapsed after autologous stem cell transplantation, and there was variation in brentuximab vedotin exposure. Profiling relied on immunoSEQ multiplex PCR, and the TCRdb table lists in-frame clones only, not all of them. The sample contains approximately 73,000 clones, 93% of which appear only once. V was pared by 5 bases and J by 1 base, with 6 bases of the junction left unmatched. Germline V gene data show CDR1 as MNHNY and CDR2 as SVGAGI (reference sequence). The CDR3 loop spans 15 amino acids.

This material consisted of peripheral blood mononuclear cells (PBMCs), taken at baseline. The chain has TRBV6-6 and TRBJ2-7, with 9 bases identical to TRBD1. This receptor was obtained from a human donor with classical Hodgkin lymphoma. The DNA of the CDR3 is TGTGCCAGCAGTCCTAGACAGGGGGAGTCCTACGAGCAGTACTTC. Its protein product is CASSPRQGESYEQYF.